These 24 T cell receptor beta chains were all obtained from the same sample, sequenced in a study of T cell responses to AZD1222 COVID-19 vaccine. Assay: immunoSEQ multiplex PCR; the TCRdb copy retains only in-frame clones and omits some. The sample records 140,000 to 150,000 clones, more than 75% being singletons. This specimen consisted of peripheral blood, obtained 28 days after the second AZD1222 dose. These receptors all come from an adult who received the AZD1222 COVID-19 vaccine.

The chain combines TRBV11-2 with TRBJ2-7; D assignment may be TRBD1 or TRBD2 (7 bases each). The V and J ends lost 7 bases and 1 base respectively, with 23 bases between them. The V gene's germline CDR1 is SGHAT and CDR2 FQNNGV. The CDR3 extends over 17 amino acids. The CDR3 loop is CASNERPDQGGSYEQYF. The CDR3 bases are TGTGCCAGCAATGAACGACCGGATCAGGGGGGGTCCTACGAGCAGTACTTC.

The chain joins TRBV7-9 to TRBJ2-3, with D tentatively TRBD1 (6 bases). V was cut by 3 bases and J by 2 bases, with 9 bases left in between. Germline CDR1 SEHNR, CDR2 FQNEAQ (reference sequence). The CDR3 is made up of 14 amino acids. The CDR3 is CASSFWTVTDTQYF. The CDR3 bases are TGTGCCAGCAGCTTTTGGACAGTCACAGATACGCAGTATTTT.

This clone was found a few times. The chain has TRBV3-1 (or the pseudogene TRBV3-2) and TRBJ2-1; D perhaps matches TRBD2 (6 bases). Germline V CDR1 and CDR2: LGHDT, YNNKEL (reference sequence). The V gene lost 0 bases and the J gene lost 5 bases, with 8 bases spanning the gap. CDR3 length: 14 amino acids. The CDR3 nucleotides read TGTGCCAGCAGCCAAGAGTGGAGGGACAATGAGCAGTTCTTC. Translating it yields CASSQEWRDNEQFF.

V gene TRBV6-2 or TRBV6-3 combines with J gene TRBJ2-1, with 11 bases lining up with TRBD2. Germline CDR1 MNHEY, CDR2 SVGEGT. Trimming at V came to 3 bases and at J to 1 base, leaving 14 bases not matched to a gene. The CDR3 runs 20 residues. CDR3 protein: CASSYPRVSGRGLSYNEQFF. The CDR3 DNA reads TGTGCCAGCAGTTATCCTCGCGTTAGCGGGAGGGGTTTGTCCTACAATGAGCAGTTCTTC.

The chain joins TRBV6-5 to TRBJ1-6; D uncertain. Trimming shortened V by 10 bases and J by 9 bases, and 16 bases separated the two germline ends. This CDR3 has 13 residues. Germline V lookup: CDR1 MNHEY, CDR2 SVGAGI. The CDR3 DNA reads TGTGCCACCTCCTATTCATTAGGTTCACCCCTCCACTTT. It translates to CATSYSLGSPLHF.

CDR3 region: CASGLESHQPQHF. The DNA of the CDR3 is TGTGCTAGTGGTTTGGAATCCCATCAGCCCCAGCATTTT. The chain has TRBV12-5 and TRBJ1-5, with unresolved D. CDR3 length: 13 residues. Looked up from germline, CDR1 is LGHNT and CDR2 is FRNRAP. The V end was cut by 1 base, the J end by 5 bases, with 6 bases between.

The rearrangement links TRBV3-1 (or the pseudogene TRBV3-2) to TRBJ1-2; TRBD1 aligns across 8 bases. V gave up 4 bases and J gave up 2 bases; unmatched junction bases: 6. The CDR3 runs 15 residues. In germline, CDR1 is LGHDT, CDR2 YNNKEL (reference sequence). The CDR3 protein is CASSPWDRTNYGYTF. CDR3 coding DNA: TGTGCCAGCAGCCCCTGGGACAGGACCAACTATGGCTACACCTTC.

This sequence joins TRBV7-8 and TRBJ1-4; D possibly corresponds to TRBD1 (5 bases). V lost 2 bases to trimming and J lost 7 bases, with 11 bases between them. CDR3 size: 14 residues. From germline, CDR1 is SGHVS and CDR2 FQNEAQ. CDR3 residues: CASSLLTDSEKLFF. Here the CDR3 DNA reads TGTGCCAGCAGCTTATTGACAGATTCTGAAAAACTGTTTTTT.

The rearrangement uses TRBV5-4 and TRBJ2-2; 14 bases match TRBD2. The CDR3 sequence is 17 residues long. V was pared by 3 bases and J by 5 bases, with 6 bases of the junction left unmatched. Germline CDR1 and CDR2: SGHNT and YYREEE (reference sequence). The CDR3: CASSSGTSGSLTGELFF. The DNA for the CDR3 is TGTGCCAGCAGCTCCGGGACTAGCGGGAGCCTTACCGGGGAGCTGTTTTTT.

The V call is TRBV20-1, the J call TRBJ1-1; D is uncertain. V was clipped by 5 bases and J by 7 bases, with 11 bases between them. CDR3 length: 11 residues. Germline CDR1 DFQATT, CDR2 SNEGSKA (reference sequence). The chain's CDR3 is CSASPTVEAFF. CDR3 DNA: TGCAGTGCTTCACCCACGGTTGAAGCTTTCTTT.

The gene calls are TRBV18 and TRBJ2-1; possible D gene TRBD1, 6 bases. Trimming took 3 bases from V and 3 from J, leaving 15 bases between them. Germline V lookup: CDR1 KGHSH, CDR2 LQKENI. The CDR3 totals 16 residues. This CDR3 is CASSPTGPPFYNEQFF. The CDR3 DNA sequence: TGTGCCAGCTCACCTACAGGGCCCCCGTTCTACAATGAGCAGTTCTTC.

The V call is TRBV5-1, the J call TRBJ1-2; TRBD1 aligns across 12 bases. CDR1 is SGHRS, CDR2 YFSETQ, per germline. The V and J ends lost 0 bases and 8 bases, in that order; junction bases with no gene match: 5. The CDR3 is made up of 15 amino acids. The CDR3 reads CASSLEGQGARGYTF. In DNA, the CDR3 is TGCGCCAGCAGCTTGGAGGGACAGGGGGCAAGAGGCTACACCTTC.

The genes are TRBV19 and TRBJ1-1; 10 bases fit TRBD1. This CDR3 comprises 15 residues. V lost 4 bases to trimming and J lost 4 bases; unmatched junction nucleotides: 6. Germline CDR1 LNHDA, CDR2 SQIVND (reference sequence). The CDR3 here is CASSTRQGASTEAFF. The CDR3 DNA reads as TGTGCCAGTAGTACCAGACAGGGGGCGAGCACTGAAGCTTTCTTT. Using reference TRBV19 and TRBJ1-1 for the parts outside the CDR3, the full variable domain is DGGITQSPKYLFRKEGQNVTLSCEQNLNHDAMYWYRQDPGQGLRLIYYSQIVNDFQKGDIAEGYSVSREKKESFPLTVTSAQKNPTAFYLCASSTRQGASTEAFFGQGTRLTVV.

This rearrangement joins TRBV6-5 to TRBJ2-7; D not certain. Deletions cut 6 bases from V and 6 bases from J, with 15 bases between. Germline V CDR1 and CDR2: MNHEY, SVGAGI. The CDR3 totals 13 residues. The CDR3 DNA sequence: TGTGCCAGCAGGGATACCGACGGCCTCGAGCAGTACTTC. Encoded protein: CASRDTDGLEQYF.

The CDR3 spells CASSIAGTGDPDTQYF. CDR3 DNA: TGTGCCAGTAGTATAGCCGGGACAGGGGATCCAGATACGCAGTATTTT. J is TRBJ2-3 and V is TRBV19; 10 bases agree with TRBD1. Germline V gene sequence: CDR1 LNHDA, CDR2 SQIVND (reference sequence). The CDR3 length is 16 residues. Germline trimming cut 1 base from V and 4 bases from J; bases unmatched to any gene: 5. Looking up the rest from reference TRBV19 and TRBJ2-3 gives the full variable domain: DGGITQSPKYLFRKEGQNVTLSCEQNLNHDAMYWYRQDPGQGLRLIYYSQIVNDFQKGDIAEGYSVSREKKESFPLTVTSAQKNPTAFYLCASSIAGTGDPDTQYFGPGTRLTVL.

The chain couples TRBV9 to TRBJ2-7; D remains unclear. V was clipped by 0 bases and J by 6 bases, with 10 bases between them. The germline V gene encodes CDR1 SGDLS and CDR2 YYNGEE. The CDR3 is 13 amino acids. The CDR3 sequence: CASSVAGSGEQYF. CDR3 in DNA: TGTGCCAGCAGCGTAGCTGGATCCGGCGAGCAGTACTTC.

The rearrangement links TRBV6-1 to TRBJ2-4; D possibly corresponds to TRBD2 (5 bases). Trimming stripped 1 base from V and 0 bases from J, with 7 bases between. The CDR3 loop spans 15 amino acids. Germline V CDR1 and CDR2: MNHNS, SASEGT. CDR3: CASSEGTLAKNIQYF. The CDR3 DNA reads TGTGCCAGCAGTGAAGGGACTTTAGCCAAAAACATTCAGTACTTC.

The rearrangement links TRBV11-2 to TRBJ2-3; TRBD1 matches 10 bases. The CDR3 is made up of 15 amino acids. The junction had 10 bases not matched to a gene; V was cut back by 3 bases and J by 10 bases. Germline V gives CDR1 SGHAT, CDR2 FQNNGV. This CDR3 is CASSLGTGAYDSQYF. The CDR3 DNA is TGTGCCAGCAGCTTGGGGACAGGGGCTTATGATTCGCAGTATTTT.

The chain employs TRBV19 and TRBJ2-5, with 7 bases lining up with TRBD2. Germline CDR1 is LNHDA and CDR2 is SQIVND (reference sequence). The CDR3 is made up of 15 amino acids. The V gene end was trimmed by 0 bases and the J gene end by 5 bases; junction bases not matched to a gene: 6. CDR3 in amino acids: CASSIEGRARETQYF. In nucleotides, the CDR3 is TGTGCCAGTAGTATAGAAGGGAGGGCCCGGGAGACCCAGTACTTC.

The rearrangement uses TRBV7-8 and TRBJ1-5; TRBD1 might be the D (6 bases). V shed 0 bases and J shed 12 bases, with 12 bases lying between them. Germline CDR1 and CDR2: SGHVS and FQNEAQ. This CDR3 has 13 amino acids. CDR3 protein: CASSLAVSDSQHF. CDR3 in DNA: TGTGCCAGCAGCTTAGCGGTTTCGGACAGCCAGCATTTT.

Notes on this clone: Germline is not matched at one junction end, which may reflect a read error. The chain combines TRBV2 with TRBJ1-2; perhaps TRBD1 as D (6 bases). The length of the CDR3 is 14 residues. CDR1 SNHLY and CDR2 FYNNEI come from the germline V gene. DNA of the CDR3: TGTGCCAGCAGCGAAGCCGGGACAAGCTATGGCTACACCTTC. Residues: CASSEAGTSYGYTF.

This clone was observed once. The chain uses TRBV6-5 and TRBJ1-2; maybe TRBD1 (6 bases). This CDR3 has 14 amino acids. V was trimmed by 7 bases and J by 4 bases, leaving 16 bases between them. CDR1 is MNHEY, CDR2 SVGAGI, per germline. CDR3 in DNA: TGTGCCAGCATCGAACGGGGGGGCCTCTATGGCTACACCTTC. This encodes CASIERGGLYGYTF.

The rearrangement joins TRBV6-5 to TRBJ1-1; 8 nucleotides match TRBD1. V gave up 2 bases and J gave up 4 bases; unmatched junction bases: 6. The CDR3 loop spans 15 amino acids. The germline V gene has CDR1 MNHEY and CDR2 SVGAGI. The CDR3 loop is CASSYGRGRFTEAFF. CDR3 in DNA: TGTGCCAGCAGTTACGGCAGGGGGCGGTTCACTGAAGCTTTCTTT.

J is TRBJ1-5 and V is TRBV6-2 or TRBV6-3, with D uncertain. Germline V CDR1 and CDR2: MNHEY, SVGEGT. The germline V and J ends were trimmed by 6 bases and 7 bases, with 13 bases remaining between them. This CDR3 has 13 amino acids. The CDR3 here is CASSLDLMQPQHF. The CDR3 DNA reads TGTGCCAGCAGCTTGGACCTTATGCAGCCCCAGCATTTT.